These 5 T cell receptor beta chains were sequenced from one sample in a study of blood T cell repertoires in COVID-19. Libraries were prepared by immunoSEQ multiplex PCR; TCRdb keeps only in-frame clonotypes and omits some of them. In the table there are 350,000 to 450,000 clones, about 89% of which are singletons. Sequenced sample: peripheral blood. These receptors were collected from a woman aged 60-75 years with COVID-19, enrolled during active disease.

This sequence joins TRBV9 and TRBJ1-2, with 7 bases identical to TRBD1. CDR1 and CDR2 (germline): SGDLS, YYNGEE. The length of the CDR3 is 15 residues. V lost 0 bases, J lost 6 bases, and 8 bases stayed unmatched. CDR3 sequence reads: CASSVDPGGVDGYTF. The CDR3 DNA reads TGTGCCAGCAGCGTAGATCCAGGGGGAGTAGATGGCTACACCTTC.

V and J are TRBV6-6 and TRBJ2-5, with 8 positions matching TRBD2. The germline gives CDR1 MNHNY, CDR2 SVGAGI (reference sequence). There are 14 residues in the CDR3. Trimming took 10 bases from V and 1 from J; bases not matched to a gene: 8. The DNA for the CDR3 is TGTGCCACCAACGGGAGGGGCCCCCAAGAGACCCAGTACTTC. Translated, it gives CATNGRGPQETQYF.

This chain uses TRBV2 with TRBJ2-2; no clear D gene. With 8 bases removed from V and 6 bases from J, the gap between germline ends came to 4 bases. The CDR3 consists of 10 residues. Germline V lookup: CDR1 SNHLY, CDR2 FYNNEI. The CDR3 reads CASFAGELFF. CDR3 sequence (DNA): TGTGCCAGCTTCGCCGGGGAGCTGTTTTTT.

The chain carries TRBV13 and TRBJ2-1; TRBD2 matches 10 bases. V dropped 5 bases and J dropped 3; count of bases not matched to a gene: 4. The CDR3 totals 15 residues. Germline loops: CDR1 PRHDT, CDR2 FYEKMQ (reference sequence). The CDR3, as DNA: TGTGCCAGCAGCGAAACTAGCGGGGACTACAATGAGCAGTTCTTC. It translates to CASSETSGDYNEQFF.

The CDR3 nucleotides are TGTGCCAGCAGCCCCACAGGGCTACTAGATCAGCCCCAGCATTTT. Translating it yields CASSPTGLLDQPQHF. The chain uses TRBV6-5 and TRBJ1-5; possible D gene TRBD1, 6 bases. This CDR3 comprises 15 residues. Trimming took off 6 bases at V and 5 bases at J, with 17 bases between the two ends. Germline loops: CDR1 MNHEY, CDR2 SVGAGI.